This T cell receptor (beta chain) was identified during a study of vaccination effects on CD4 cells after COVID-19. Study-level information: From two convalescent patients, samples were taken 16 days and one week before vaccination. Findings and limits, study-wide: Convalescent patients numbered few in the study; early post-infection timepoints were missing entirely.

The germline CDR1 and CDR2 sequences are LGHNA and YNFKEQ. The CDR3 contains 16 residues. V gave up 0 bases and J gave up 7 bases, with 18 bases separating them. In the ViraFEST assay, antigen-specific CD4+ clonotypes were identified by expansion after peptide-pool stimulation. Subsequent to a culture period of nine to ten days, CD4+ T cells were isolated. It was between March and December 2020 that the person had a SARS-CoV-2 infection confirmed by PCR. The authors used an HIV-1 Nef peptide pool as the negative control culture. In the cultures, half the medium was exchanged for IL-2 medium on days 3 and 7. Points on this clone: Its antigen is not known.

The table came from immunoSEQ multiplex PCR; TCRdb's copy has only in-frame clones and leaves some out. This repertoire shows 60,000 to 75,000 clones, around 70% found once; its top ten account for over 4.5%. This receptor was identified in a human donor who had a prior SARS-CoV-2 infection. The chain combines TRBV4-2 with TRBJ2-5; D gene ambiguous. This specimen was CD4+ T cells from PBMCs cultured with HIV peptides, taken before COVID-19 vaccination. Described subset: HIV-1 Nef peptide pool negative control/reference culture. CDR3 sequence: CASSQDRLSPWGTQYF. The CDR3 nucleotides read TGTGCCAGCAGCCAAGATCGTCTATCCCCTTGGGGGACCCAGTACTTC.